The next 29 T cell receptor beta chains were all read from a single sample in a study of blood T cell repertoires in COVID-19. Here immunoSEQ multiplex PCR was the method, and the copy in TCRdb shows in-frame clones only, minus some. The table includes under 200,000 clones, around 83% detected once. The sequencing sample was made of peripheral blood. All receptors come from a human donor in a cohort sampled during active COVID-19.

The chain links TRBV28 to TRBJ2-7, with D tentatively TRBD2 (5 bases). Between the trimmed V and J ends, which lost 5 bases and 2 bases, there was a span of 13 bases. In germline, CDR1 is MDHEN, CDR2 SYDVKM. The CDR3 sequence is 14 residues long. The CDR3 DNA reads TGTGCCAGCAGTCCGCCGGAGGAGACCTACGAGCAGTACTTC. Its translation: CASSPPEETYEQYF.

V usage is TRBV2 and J usage is TRBJ2-4; perhaps TRBD2 as D (5 bases). Trimming removed 1 base from V and 1 base from J, with 8 bases in between. This CDR3 spans 15 amino acids. The germline V gene encodes CDR1 SNHLY and CDR2 FYNNEI. CDR3 amino acids: CASSEGGAAKNIQYF. CDR3 bases: TGTGCCAGCAGTGAAGGGGGAGCGGCCAAAAACATTCAGTACTTC.

The chain has TRBV29-1 and TRBJ2-7, with 9 bases matching TRBD1. The CDR3 loop spans 13 amino acids. V shed 3 bases and J 8 bases; nucleotides not matched to a gene: 8. From germline, CDR1 is SQVTM and CDR2 ANQGSEA. CDR3 nucleotides: TGCAGCGTTGACCCGGGACAGGGAGCGAAGCAGTACTTC. It codes for CSVDPGQGAKQYF.

The J gene is TRBJ2-5, the V gene TRBV10-1; 9 bases align to TRBD2. CDR3 length equals 17 residues. V gave up 0 bases and J gave up 2 bases; unmatched junction bases: 7. Per the germline V gene, CDR1 is WNHNN and CDR2 is SYGVQD (reference sequence). The CDR3 is CASSESASGAVQETQYF. The CDR3 DNA sequence: TGCGCCAGCAGTGAGTCGGCTAGCGGGGCCGTTCAAGAGACCCAGTACTTC.

This clone showed up just a few times. This sequence joins TRBV7-2 and TRBJ1-3, with 11 bases identical to TRBD1. The CDR3 totals 15 residues. Trimming at V came to 7 bases and at J to 4 bases, leaving 6 bases not matched to a gene. In germline, CDR1 is SGHTA, CDR2 FQGNSA. CDR3 in DNA: TGTGCCAGCACCGGGACAGGGGGTTGGGGAAACACCATATATTTT. This codes for CASTGTGGWGNTIYF. Using reference TRBV7-2 and TRBJ1-3 for the parts outside the CDR3, the full variable domain is GAGVSQSPSNKVTEKGKDVELRCDPISGHTALYWYRQSLGQGLEFLIYFQGNSAPDKSGLPSDRFSAERTGGSVSTLTIQRTQQEDSAVYLCASTGTGGWGNTIYFGEGSWLTVV.

Remarks on this clone: A read error may produce the germline difference seen at one junction end. The V and J genes are TRBV28 and TRBJ1-5; 7 bases map to TRBD1. The CDR3 runs 12 residues. CDR1 is MDHEN, CDR2 SYDVKM, per germline. CDR3 loop: CASSSPAGGGFF. CDR3 nucleotides: TGTGCCAGCAGCTCCCCGGCGGGAGGGGGCTTCTTT.

V is TRBV7-3 and J is TRBJ2-1; 11 nucleotides align to TRBD2. Germline CDR1 and CDR2: SGHTA and FQGTGA. The CDR3 runs 15 residues. After removal of 5 bases from V and 7 bases from J, the junction contained 7 bases not matched to a gene. The CDR3 protein is CASSLLAGGRNEQFF. The CDR3 bases are TGTGCCAGCAGCCTCTTAGCGGGGGGGAGGAATGAGCAGTTCTTC.

The chain combines TRBV7-9 with TRBJ2-1; TRBD1 aligns across 11 bases. From germline, CDR1 is SEHNR and CDR2 FQNEAQ (reference sequence). The J segment lost 7 bases and the V segment lost 4 bases, leaving 6 bases of the junction unmatched. This CDR3 has 15 amino acids. CDR3 amino acids: CASSSPGQGGNEQFF. The CDR3 DNA reads as TGTGCCAGCAGCTCCCCGGGACAGGGGGGGAATGAGCAGTTCTTC. The complete variable domain, with remaining parts taken from reference TRBV7-9 and TRBJ2-1, reads DTGVSQNPRHKITKRGQNVTFRCDPISEHNRLYWYRQTLGQGPEFLTYFQNEAQLEKSRLLSDRFSAERPKGSFSTLEIQRTEQGDSAMYLCASSSPGQGGNEQFFGPGTRLTVL.

The chain joins TRBV3-1 (or the pseudogene TRBV3-2) to TRBJ2-7; D is possibly TRBD1 (5 bases). CDR1 LGHDT and CDR2 YNNKEL come from the germline V gene (reference sequence). V lost 1 base and J 4 bases, leaving 5 bases between the germline ends. The CDR3 is 12 residues long. CDR3 region: CASSQAGYEQYF. CDR3 DNA sequence: TGTGCCAGCAGCCAAGCAGGGTACGAGCAGTACTTC.

V and J are TRBV9 and TRBJ1-5; D uncertain. Trimming left V 0 bases short and J 0 bases short, with 7 bases between. Germline CDR1 SGDLS, CDR2 YYNGEE. The CDR3 has 15 amino acids. CDR3 residues: CASSVDGYSNQPQHF. The CDR3 bases are TGTGCCAGCAGCGTAGACGGTTATAGCAATCAGCCCCAGCATTTT.

This chain links TRBV6-5 with TRBJ1-3, with no clear D. The CDR3 extends over 16 amino acids. CDR1 is MNHEY, CDR2 SVGAGI, per germline. Between the trimmed V and J ends, which lost 2 bases and 4 bases, there was a span of 15 bases. Here the CDR3 DNA reads TGTGCCAGCAGTTACCGTGCGAAACTTACCGGAAACACCATATATTTT. It is translated as CASSYRAKLTGNTIYF.

Worth noting for this clone: Distinct nucleotide sequences in the sample also encode this CDR3. This chain joins TRBV9 and TRBJ2-2; no clear D gene. CDR3 length equals 15 residues. Germline V CDR1 and CDR2: SGDLS, YYNGEE. V was shortened by 0 bases and J by 2 bases, with 8 bases between the two germline ends. The CDR3 reads CASSVGQTNTGELFF. DNA for the CDR3: TGTGCCAGCAGCGTAGGCCAAACTAACACCGGGGAGCTGTTTTTT.

V usage is TRBV5-5 and J usage is TRBJ2-7, with 7 positions matching TRBD1. This CDR3 region has 15 residues. Trimming removed 0 bases from V and 2 bases from J; junction bases left unmatched: 5. CDR1 is SGHKS and CDR2 is YYEKEE in the germline V gene (reference sequence). CDR3 amino acids: CASSLAEGAAYEQYF. The DNA for the CDR3 is TGTGCCAGCAGCTTGGCCGAGGGGGCGGCCTACGAGCAGTACTTC.

This chain links TRBV6-5 with TRBJ1-2; the match to TRBD1 covers 12 bases. J lost 3 bases, V lost 5 bases, and 4 bases had no gene match. The CDR3 runs 15 residues. The V gene's germline CDR1 is MNHEY and CDR2 SVGAGI. This CDR3 reads CASSHRDRGHYGYTF. The CDR3, as DNA: TGTGCCAGCAGTCACCGGGACAGGGGGCACTATGGCTACACCTTC.

The genes are TRBV7-9 and TRBJ1-1; 7 bases are a match to TRBD1. CDR1 is SEHNR, CDR2 FQNEAQ, per germline (reference sequence). Losses at the gene ends were 8 bases for V and 0 bases for J; bases not matched to a gene: 9. The CDR3 runs to 15 residues. CDR3 coding DNA: TGTGCCAGCGGAGAAGGGGGCAGCTTGAACACTGAAGCTTTCTTT. Protein product: CASGEGGSLNTEAFF.

The chain is built from TRBV3-1 (or the pseudogene TRBV3-2) and TRBJ1-1; D gene uncertain. CDR1 is LGHDT and CDR2 is YNNKEL in the germline V gene (reference sequence). This CDR3 spans 14 amino acids. With 0 bases removed from V and 7 bases from J, the gap between germline ends came to 12 bases. CDR3 nucleotides: TGTGCCAGCAGCCAAGACCCTGCGGGGTATGAAGCTTTCTTT. Amino acids: CASSQDPAGYEAFF.

V usage is TRBV4-2 and J usage is TRBJ2-7, with 10 bases fitting TRBD2. CDR3 length: 18 amino acids. Germline V gene data show CDR1 as LGHNA and CDR2 as YNFKEQ. J gave up 0 bases and V 2 bases, and 10 bases lay outside the gene matches. In DNA form, the CDR3 reads TGTGCCAGCAGCCAATCGCCTAGCGGGGGCCCGAGCTCCTACGAGCAGTACTTC. Translating it yields CASSQSPSGGPSSYEQYF.

The chain employs TRBV6-6 and TRBJ2-1; 8 bases are a match to TRBD2. Losses at the gene ends were 6 bases for V and 5 bases for J; bases not matched to a gene: 9. The CDR3 totals 15 residues. Germline CDR1 is MNHNY and CDR2 is SVGAGI (reference sequence). CDR3 region: CASSSGRGVNNEQFF. CDR3 nucleotides: TGTGCCAGCAGCTCCGGGCGGGGGGTCAACAATGAGCAGTTCTTC.

In this sample, this clone turned up once. The CDR3 DNA is TGTGCCAGCAGCTGGACTAGCGGGATGGAGACCCAGTACTTC. The encoded protein is CASSWTSGMETQYF. V is TRBV7-9 and J is TRBJ2-5; 12 bases are a match to TRBD2. CDR3 length: 14 residues. The germline V gene has CDR1 SEHNR and CDR2 FQNEAQ (reference sequence). Trimming at V came to 4 bases and at J to 5 bases, leaving 2 bases not matched to a gene.

This chain connects TRBV5-1 to TRBJ1-5, with 12 bases fitting TRBD1. Germline V lookup: CDR1 SGHRS, CDR2 YFSETQ. This CDR3 contains 14 residues. Unmatched junction bases numbered 3, after V lost 3 bases and J lost 8 bases. CDR3 loop: CASSSGTGGEPQHF. The CDR3 nucleotides read TGCGCCAGCAGCTCCGGGACAGGGGGCGAGCCCCAGCATTTT.

CDR3 nucleotides: TGTGCCATCAGTCCGGGACTGGAATACGAGCAGTACTTC. The encoded protein is CAISPGLEYEQYF. The chain joins TRBV10-3 to TRBJ2-7; TRBD2 is a possible D gene (6 bases). The germline V gene encodes CDR1 ENHRY and CDR2 SYGVKD. This CDR3 is 13 amino acids long. The ends were cut back, 5 bases at V and 4 bases at J, with 12 bases in the middle.

This chain connects TRBV2 to TRBJ1-1; 9 bases match TRBD1. Per germline, CDR1 SNHLY and CDR2 FYNNEI. This CDR3 is 11 amino acids long. The V segment lost 9 bases and the J segment 6 bases; nucleotides outside the gene matches: 2. This CDR3 is CASRTGAEAFF. CDR3 DNA sequence: TGTGCCAGTCGGACAGGGGCTGAAGCTTTCTTT.

The chain has TRBV2 and TRBJ2-1; 12 nucleotides line up with TRBD2. V shed 4 bases, J shed 4 bases, and the junction held 2 bases outside the gene matches. Germline CDR1 SNHLY, CDR2 FYNNEI. The CDR3 runs to 15 residues. The chain's CDR3 is CASSVGTSGYNEQFF. For the CDR3, the DNA is TGTGCCAGCAGTGTGGGGACTAGCGGGTACAATGAGCAGTTCTTC.

J is TRBJ1-6 and V is TRBV10-3, with TRBD1 matching 9 bases. From germline, CDR1 is ENHRY and CDR2 SYGVKD. The junction had 16 bases not matched to a gene; V was cut back by 11 bases and J by 11 bases. The CDR3 has 15 amino acids. CDR3 protein: CASQVGQGTSPPLHF. CDR3 nucleotides: TGTGCCTCTCAAGTGGGACAGGGTACTTCGCCACCCCTCCACTTT.

The chain carries TRBV2 and TRBJ2-7, with TRBD2 identical over 7 bases. This CDR3 contains 14 residues. The germline V gene encodes CDR1 SNHLY and CDR2 FYNNEI. The V gene end was trimmed by 6 bases and the J gene end by 3 bases; junction bases not matched to a gene: 8. DNA of the CDR3: TGTGCCAGCAGGATCGTGGGGAGGGGCTACGAGCAGTACTTC. Translation gives CASRIVGRGYEQYF.

This rearrangement joins TRBV4-1 to TRBJ1-4; D gene unclear. The CDR3 sequence is 16 residues long. Germline CDR1 reads MGHRA; CDR2 reads YSYEKL. The V gene lost 3 bases and the J gene lost 5 bases, with 16 bases spanning the gap. This chain's CDR3 is CASSQNPLDTNEKLFF. CDR3 DNA sequence: TGCGCCAGCAGCCAGAACCCTCTTGACACGAATGAAAAACTGTTTTTT.

There are a few counts of this clone. The genes are TRBV2 and TRBJ1-5; D remains ambiguous. Looked up from germline, CDR1 is SNHLY and CDR2 is FYNNEI. With 10 bases removed from V and 2 bases from J, the gap between germline ends came to 18 bases. The CDR3 extends over 15 amino acids. The CDR3 DNA is TGTGCCACCACTAGGGAGGGAGGTGGCAATCAGCCCCAGCATTTT. It specifies CATTREGGGNQPQHF.

The CDR3 DNA follows: TGTGCCACTCCGGGGGAGGCCGACCCTGGCAATCAGCCCCAGCATTTT. Amino acid sequence: CATPGEADPGNQPQHF. The chain has TRBV24-1 and TRBJ1-5, with D tentatively TRBD1 (5 bases). The CDR3 has 16 residues. V was cut by 10 bases and J by 2 bases, with 20 bases left in between. Germline values: CDR1 KGHDR, CDR2 SFDVKD.

The rearrangement uses TRBV7-9 and TRBJ1-3; D is unclear. Trimming stripped 1 base from V and 4 bases from J, with 5 bases between. Per germline, CDR1 SEHNR and CDR2 FQNEAQ (reference sequence). The CDR3 runs 13 residues. CDR3 coding DNA: TGTGCCAGCAGCTTAGAGGAGGGAAACACCATATATTTT. The encoded protein is CASSLEEGNTIYF.